The 25 T cell receptor beta chains listed next were all sequenced from one sample in a study of post-analysis software for immune sequencing data. Their antigen targets remain unknown. Regarding the study as a whole: TRBV5-6, TRBV5-1 and TRBV20-1 belonged to a set of roughly five TRBV segments that were more frequent in patients than controls.

Unique molecular identifiers were present in the TCR beta cDNA libraries. TCRdb recomputed calls from the PCR reads with MiXCR, one row per CDR3 protein. The table records roughly 800,000 distinct CDR3 sequences, under 70% of them present only once. Sequences were obtained from blood. The receptors shown here come from a girl aged 5-17 years with multiple sclerosis.

The V gene is TRBV20-1, the J gene TRBJ2-3; D might be TRBD2 (6 bases). V lost 0 bases and J 3 bases, leaving 13 bases between the germline ends. The CDR3 has 15 residues. Per germline, CDR1 DFQATT and CDR2 SNEGSKA (reference sequence). CDR3 sequence (DNA): TGCAGTGCTAGAGATCCACAGGAGGGGACAGATACGCAGTATTTT. It specifies CSARDPQEGTDTQYF.

The J gene is TRBJ1-1, the V gene TRBV7-2, with D unclear. V lost 3 bases and J lost 1, with 15 bases in between. Germline V lookup: CDR1 SGHTA, CDR2 FQGNSA. This CDR3 has 16 residues. The CDR3 region is CASSFPTLVANTEAFF. CDR3 DNA sequence: TGTGCCAGCAGCTTCCCGACTCTCGTGGCGAACACTGAAGCTTTCTTT.

This sequence joins TRBV21-1 and TRBJ2-4; the table assigns TRBD2, which was not confirmed against the DNA. TRBJ2-7 matches the DNA end more closely, so the J call is doubtful. TRBV21-1 is tagged as a pseudogene. CDR3 size: 16 residues. This CDR3 is CAGSKVWPSGRGEQYF. CDR3 DNA sequence: TGTGCCGGCAGCAAAGTCTGGCCTAGCGGGAGAGGCGAGCAGTACTTC.

J is TRBJ2-1 and V is TRBV29-1, with 8 bases matching TRBD2. The junction had 10 bases not matched to a gene; V was cut back by 7 bases and J by 5 bases. The CDR3 spans 14 residues. Germline loops: CDR1 SQVTM, CDR2 ANQGSEA. The CDR3 loop is CSAGRGQGNNEQFF. In nucleotides, the CDR3 is TGCAGCGCCGGGAGGGGCCAGGGGAACAATGAGCAGTTCTTC.

The chain employs TRBV9 and TRBJ2-1, with 7 bases that match TRBD1. The CDR3 is 18 residues long. Losses at the gene ends were 1 base for V and 6 bases for J; bases not matched to a gene: 16. Per the germline V gene, CDR1 is SGDLS and CDR2 is YYNGEE. Here the CDR3 reads CASSVLDRSRISTNEQFF. CDR3 nucleotides: TGTGCCAGCAGCGTATTGGACAGGTCCAGAATAAGCACCAATGAGCAGTTCTTC. Full variable domain (remainder filled in from reference TRBV9 and TRBJ2-1): DSGVTQTPKHLITATGQRVTLRCSPRSGDLSVYWYQQSLDQGLQFLIQYYNGEERAKGNILERFSAQQFPDLHSELNLSSLELGDSALYFCASSVLDRSRISTNEQFFGPGTRLTVL.

This clonotype was detected only a few times. The V gene is TRBV29-1, the J gene TRBJ1-2, with D unresolved. Germline V lookup: CDR1 SQVTM, CDR2 ANQGSEA. The V end was cut by 6 bases, the J end by 8 bases, with 4 bases between. The CDR3 consists of 8 residues. As DNA, the CDR3 is TGCAGCGTAAACGGCTACACCTTC. This encodes CSVNGYTF.

This clonotype was recorded a few times. The rearrangement links TRBV20-1 to TRBJ2-5, with D tentatively TRBD1 or TRBD2 (5 bases each). Germline V gene sequence: CDR1 DFQATT, CDR2 SNEGSKA (reference sequence). The CDR3 is made up of 14 amino acids. The V and J ends lost 6 bases and 1 base respectively, with 15 bases between them. The CDR3 coding sequence is TGCAGTGCCCGTGAGTGGGGGTCCCAAGAGACCCAGTACTTC. Protein: CSAREWGSQETQYF.

The V call is TRBV2, the J call TRBJ1-5; 8 nucleotides line up with TRBD1. This CDR3 spans 15 amino acids. V shed 6 bases and J 6 bases; nucleotides not matched to a gene: 10. The germline V gene encodes CDR1 SNHLY and CDR2 FYNNEI. CDR3 loop: CASRARTGQSQPQHF. In nucleotides, the CDR3 is TGTGCCAGCAGAGCCCGGACAGGGCAAAGTCAGCCCCAGCATTTT.

This clonotype occurred a few times. The CDR3 is CASSFQSLYEQYF. CDR3 in DNA: TGCGCCAGCAGCTTCCAGAGCCTCTACGAGCAGTACTTC. This chain joins TRBV5-1 and TRBJ2-7; D not certain. V was trimmed by 2 bases and J by 3 bases, leaving 9 bases between them. The length of the CDR3 is 13 residues. CDR1 and CDR2 (germline): SGHRS, YFSETQ.

The chain employs TRBV4-2 and TRBJ2-3; 8 positions agree with TRBD2. This CDR3 contains 14 residues. V gave up 5 bases and J gave up 6 bases; unmatched junction bases: 7. Germline V gene sequence: CDR1 LGHNA, CDR2 YNFKEQ. CDR3 coding DNA: TGTGCCAGCAGCGAAAGAACTAGCGGTGATACGCAGTATTTT. Protein: CASSERTSGDTQYF.

This sequence joins TRBV12-3 or TRBV12-4 and TRBJ1-1; 9 bases align to TRBD1. The CDR3 spans 15 residues. J lost 1 base, V lost 6 bases, and 6 bases had no gene match. The CDR3 region is CASSWTGAPNTEAFF. CDR3 nucleotides: TGTGCCAGCAGCTGGACAGGGGCCCCGAACACTGAAGCTTTCTTT.

This clonotype has just a few counts. The gene calls are TRBV27 and TRBJ2-5; D gene ambiguous. The ends were cut back, 0 bases at V and 7 bases at J, with 3 bases in the middle. Germline-derived CDR1 and CDR2 are MNHEY and SMNVEV (reference sequence). The CDR3 extends over 11 amino acids. The CDR3 coding sequence is TGTGCCAGCAGTTTATCTGGGACCCAGTACTTC. This codes for CASSLSGTQYF.

The chain has TRBV28 and TRBJ2-7, with a weak D call TRBD1 (5 bases). Between the trimmed V and J ends, which lost 7 bases and 9 bases, there was a span of 19 bases. The CDR3 has 13 residues. CDR1 and CDR2 (germline): MDHEN, SYDVKM. Written as DNA, the CDR3 is TGTGCCAGCAACCCCTTTAGGGGTCTGGGGCAGTACTTC. Its translation is CASNPFRGLGQYF.

This clonotype was counted a few times. The V and J genes are TRBV7-6 and TRBJ2-4, with 10 bases fitting TRBD2. The CDR3 has 20 residues. With 6 bases clipped from V and 2 bases from J, the junction kept 19 bases outside the gene matches. The germline V gene encodes CDR1 SGHVS and CDR2 FNYEAQ. The CDR3 reads CASSPYVSVAGGPTKNIQYF. The CDR3 bases are TGTGCCAGCAGTCCCTACGTCTCGGTAGCGGGAGGACCGACCAAAAACATTCAGTACTTC.

V and J are TRBV3-1 and TRBJ2-3; D uncertain. The germline V and J ends were trimmed by 1 base and 4 bases, with 3 bases remaining between them. Germline-derived CDR1 and CDR2 are LGHDT and YNNKEL (reference sequence). The CDR3 contains 12 residues. The CDR3 DNA reads TGTGCCAGCAGCCAAGTCCCAGATACGCAGTATTTT. This gives the protein CASSQVPDTQYF.

The chain combines TRBV2 with TRBJ2-1; possibly TRBD2 for D (6 bases). Germline V gene sequence: CDR1 SNHLY, CDR2 FYNNEI. V was clipped by 6 bases and J by 9 bases, with 18 bases between them. CDR3 length: 14 amino acids. The DNA of the CDR3 is TGTGCCAGCAGGGGCCCCTCGCGGGGTGGTGAGCAGTTCTTC. Translating gives CASRGPSRGGEQFF.

The V gene is TRBV20-1, the J gene TRBJ2-7; D possibly matches TRBD1 or TRBD2 (5 bases each). Trimming stripped 5 bases from V and 3 bases from J, with 14 bases between. This CDR3 contains 13 residues. The germline V gene has CDR1 DFQATT and CDR2 SNEGSKA (reference sequence). The DNA for the CDR3 is TGCAGTGCTGGGGGAGATATTGACTACGAGCAGTACTTC. Translated, it gives CSAGGDIDYEQYF.

This chain uses TRBV13 with TRBJ2-4; D remains unclear. V lost 1 base, J lost 6 bases, and 7 bases lay in between. CDR1 is PRHDT and CDR2 is FYEKMQ in the germline V gene (reference sequence). The CDR3 covers 13 residues. DNA for the CDR3: TGTGCCAGCAGCTTAGACGTGGCAAACATTCAGTACTTC. Amino acid sequence: CASSLDVANIQYF.

This chain joins TRBV20-1 and TRBJ2-1; the D gene is possibly TRBD2 (5 bases). CDR1 and CDR2 from the germline V gene are DFQATT and SNEGSKA (reference sequence). With 0 bases removed from V and 3 bases from J, the gap between germline ends came to 15 bases. This CDR3 has 16 amino acids. CDR3 sequence: CSAREAGLRNYNEQFF. DNA for the CDR3: TGCAGTGCTAGAGAAGCTGGACTGCGAAACTACAATGAGCAGTTCTTC.

This rearrangement joins TRBV7-9 to TRBJ1-2; D gene uncertain. The length of the CDR3 is 15 residues. The V end was cut by 2 bases, the J end by 5 bases, with 15 bases between. Germline V gene sequence: CDR1 SEHNR, CDR2 FQNEAQ (reference sequence). The CDR3 here is CASSLSSVSGYGYTF. The CDR3 DNA reads as TGTGCCAGCAGCTTAAGTTCGGTTTCTGGTTATGGCTACACCTTC.

The chain carries TRBV11-2 and TRBJ2-5, with D possibly TRBD2 on 6 matching bases. This CDR3 has 15 residues. Trimming cost V 1 base and J 5 bases, with 14 bases left between them. Germline CDR1 and CDR2: SGHAT and FQNNGV. For the CDR3, the DNA is TGTGCCAGCAGCTTAGGAGGAGGGAAAGGGGAGACCCAGTACTTC. Translation gives CASSLGGGKGETQYF.

The chain links TRBV5-6 to TRBJ2-1, with 7 bases that match TRBD1. Germline loops: CDR1 SGHDT, CDR2 YYEEEE. The CDR3 consists of 16 residues. The junction had 13 bases not matched to a gene; V was cut back by 4 bases and J by 6 bases. The chain's CDR3 is CASSPEVWDRPNEQFF. As DNA, the CDR3 is TGTGCCAGCAGCCCGGAGGTTTGGGACAGACCCAATGAGCAGTTCTTC.

The chain couples TRBV5-1 to TRBJ1-2, with no clear D. CDR1 is SGHRS and CDR2 is YFSETQ in the germline V gene. V shed 0 bases and J shed 2 bases, with 8 bases lying between them. CDR3 length equals 14 residues. The CDR3 nucleotides are TGCGCCAGCAGCTTGGCTACCCCCAACTATGGCTACACCTTC. Amino acid sequence: CASSLATPNYGYTF.

This sequence joins TRBV5-1 and TRBJ2-3; D ambiguous. Germline V CDR1 and CDR2: SGHRS, YFSETQ. The CDR3 runs 14 residues. V was trimmed by 4 bases and J by 6 bases, leaving 15 bases between them. CDR3 sequence reads: CASSVSSHGDTQYF. The CDR3 DNA follows: TGCGCCAGCAGCGTTTCTTCCCACGGGGATACGCAGTATTTT.

V usage is TRBV11-2 and J usage is TRBJ1-2; TRBD1 is a possible D gene (6 bases). This CDR3 has 12 amino acids. V gave up 5 bases and J gave up 8 bases, with 12 bases separating them. The germline V gene has CDR1 SGHAT and CDR2 FQNNGV. CDR3: CASSLLGGGYTF. CDR3 bases: TGTGCCAGCAGCCTGCTCGGGGGCGGCTACACCTTC.